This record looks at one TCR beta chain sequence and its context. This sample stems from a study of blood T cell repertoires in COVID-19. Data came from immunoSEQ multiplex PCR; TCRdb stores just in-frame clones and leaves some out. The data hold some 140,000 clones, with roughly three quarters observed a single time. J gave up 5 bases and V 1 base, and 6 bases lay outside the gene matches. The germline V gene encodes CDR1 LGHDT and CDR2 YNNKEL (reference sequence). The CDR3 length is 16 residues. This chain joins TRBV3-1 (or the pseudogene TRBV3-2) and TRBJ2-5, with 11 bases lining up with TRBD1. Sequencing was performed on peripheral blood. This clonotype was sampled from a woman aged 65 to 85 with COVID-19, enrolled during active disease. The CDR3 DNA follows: TGTGCCAGCAGCCAAGGGACAGGGGGCGTCGGGGAGACCCAGTACTTC. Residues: CASSQGTGGVGETQYF.